This section outlines one T cell receptor (beta chain) sequence together with its context. The antigen this receptor binds is unknown. Base-call qualities are not available, and no considerably larger clone is one nucleotide away. Library method: RT-PCR. The reads were generated on an Illumina HiSeq 2500. TCRdb trimmed the raw reads at Q25, called clones with MiXCR and kept productive beta chains. Every entry covers one CDR3 protein and lists the most common genes and DNA from its rows. This sample gives hundreds of thousands of distinct CDR3 sequences in total; over 11% of them show up just once. 6% to 8% of the sample is in the top ten clones. The data were taken from a study of response to subunit inactivated influenza vaccine (dated 2018 in TCRdb). Concerning the study at large: Deep quantitative profiling of the T cell receptor repertoire was used in the study to follow responses to a trivalent subunit inactivated influenza vaccine. The research as a whole found: The authors suggested that each seasonal influenza vaccination may recruit only a limited number of new T cells.

CDR1 and CDR2 are read off the germline V gene as SGHTA and FQGNSA. The germline ends are 15 bases apart after V is trimmed by 5 bases and J by 5 bases. The CDR3 contains 15 residues, cysteine and phenylalanine counted. Kept here is only the CDR3 DNA, which spans 45 bases and is read in frame from base 1. The source is a man in his fifties or sixties who received an inactivated influenza vaccine. Donor details come from another sample of the same person, matched by shared clones. The material was PBMCs from blood, obtained 14 days before vaccination. The chain employs TRBV7-2 and TRBJ1-4; D gene: possibly TRBD1, on 5 matching bases. The CDR3 reads CASSITGTVNEKLFF. The DNA sequence is given as TGTGCCAGCAGCATCACCGGGACGGTGAATGAAAAACTGTTTTTT.